These T cell receptor beta chains were read from a single sample in a study of T-cell memory formation after mild COVID-19. TCRdb re-analysed the 5' RACE reads in MiXCR, keeping a single row per CDR3 protein. The table has hundreds of thousands of distinct CDR3 sequences, 15% to 20% seen once; the top ten hold less than 30%. What was sequenced was PBMCs or a T cell subset sorted from them (not recorded which). The receptor set was obtained from a man between 18 and 29 years old who had mild COVID-19 (a few samples of this study predate the infection). Cell type and time point are not known. CDR3s include the opening cysteine and the closing phenylalanine or tryptophan. The order of the fields is V gene, J gene, CDR3 protein.

>TRBV6-6|TRBJ2-1
CASSPQDTTTDEQFF
>TRBV4-1|TRBJ2-5
CASSSSGGPGETQYF
>TRBV5-6|TRBJ2-3
CATRAGRGAIDTQYF
>TRBV5-1|TRBJ2-4
CASSPSLAGKNIQYF
>TRBV7-2|TRBJ2-2
CASSFRQNTGELFF
>TRBV9|TRBJ1-2
CASSVPTDSAPYGYTF
>TRBV5-1|TRBJ2-5
CASSLGNAEETQYF
>TRBV25-1|TRBJ1-1
CAGPGVIDTEAFF
>TRBV7-2|TRBJ1-6
CASSLSRQGAGSPLHF
>TRBV9|TRBJ2-3
CASSVVPQGWTDTQYF
>TRBV6-2/TRBV6-3|TRBJ1-1
CASSADRATEAFF
>TRBV7-9|TRBJ1-5
CASSLEGGGNQPQHF
>TRBV7-8|TRBJ2-2
CATAGTGWSGELFF
>TRBV20-1|TRBJ1-5
CSASPGGSYQPQHF
>TRBV5-1|TRBJ1-1
CASSLKNTEAFF
>TRBV4-2|TRBJ1-5
CASSQGEGAHQPQHF
>TRBV7-6|TRBJ2-5
CASSSLGGQGREETQYF
>TRBV9|TRBJ1-1
CASSVAGRGGTEAFF
>TRBV7-8|TRBJ2-5
CASSLIAGGPQETQYF
>TRBV7-2|TRBJ1-1
CASSMQTGSPEAFF
>TRBV18|TRBJ2-5
CASSGEGVWEETQYF
>TRBV29-1|TRBJ2-7
CSVRGTYEQYF
>TRBV29-1|TRBJ1-2
CSVDSGTGGGYTF
>TRBV10-3|TRBJ2-3
CAISASGGEDTQYF
>TRBV7-2|TRBJ1-5
CASSSSGTGGGPQHF
>TRBV7-3|TRBJ2-1
CASSLHVGEQFF
>TRBV4-3|TRBJ2-2
CASSRDSILAGELFF
>TRBV12-5|TRBJ2-5
CASGPGTTGPFQETQYF
>TRBV6-6|TRBJ2-5
CASKGSGGVRETQCF
>TRBV11-2|TRBJ1-4
CASSPRQWNEKLFF
>TRBV7-9|TRBJ1-2
CASSRTGVGYTF
>TRBV7-8|TRBJ2-5
CASSPGTQETQYF
>TRBV5-5|TRBJ2-1
CASRRDRSYNEQFF
>TRBV12-5|TRBJ2-7
CASGLVRDEQYF
>TRBV30|TRBJ1-4
CAWSGGRWSEKLFF
>TRBV5-1|TRBJ1-4
CASRQGADEKLFF
>TRBV7-2|TRBJ2-5
CASSTSPGVGVETQYF
>TRBV6-5|TRBJ2-2
CASSRHRGAVFF
>TRBV7-6|TRBJ2-4
CASSQPGTENIQYF
>TRBV20-1|TRBJ1-1
CSAPREGVGTEAFF
>TRBV9|TRBJ2-4
CASSVGQGMNIQYF
>TRBV7-2|TRBJ1-2
CASSTGQGYGGYTF
>TRBV7-3|TRBJ2-3
CASSPRGGTDTQYF
>TRBV7-3|TRBJ2-2
CASSSVRTGDPGELFF
>TRBV7-8|TRBJ1-1
CASSYYGEAFF
>TRBV12-3/TRBV12-4|TRBJ2-5
CASTRGQQETQYF
>TRBV12-5|TRBJ2-1
CASGTGPYNEQFF
>TRBV29-1|TRBJ1-2
CSVAGGNNGYTF
>TRBV7-2|TRBJ1-2
CASSTHRQGPYGYTF
>TRBV7-2|TRBJ2-5
CASSPPGALQETQYF